This record covers a single TCR beta chain. Its antigen is undetermined. The method was immunoSEQ multiplex PCR; TCRdb's version includes in-frame clones alone and lacks a portion of them. Counted here are approximately 100,000 clones, approximately 89% occurring once; the ten biggest clones make up more than 6.5%. This record comes from a study of T cell responses to AZD1222 COVID-19 vaccine. Broader study findings: Increased Spike-specific TCR breadth and depth were observed after two AZD1222 doses. The repertoires were collected only after the peak T cell response. Most donors were white British, females outnumbered males, and clonal diversity was possibly underestimated. Researchers report vaccine-associated CD4 TCRs spanning spike, with dominance at 160-218 and 743-854.

The germline V gene encodes CDR1 LNHNV and CDR2 YYDKDF (reference sequence). This CDR3 region has 15 residues. V was clipped by 1 base and J by 1 base, with 10 bases between them. The input for sequencing was peripheral blood, taken on day 0 of AZD1222 vaccination. This sequence was found in an adult in good health. The chain has TRBV15 and TRBJ1-2; a weak D match, TRBD1 (5 bases). The CDR3 reads CATSRVDSFNYGYTF. The CDR3 nucleotides are TGTGCCACCAGCAGAGTAGACAGCTTTAACTATGGCTACACCTTC.